This is a list of T cell receptor beta chains from one sample in a study of blood T cells in healthy people across ages. TCRdb itself ran the 5' RACE reads through MiXCR, one entry per CDR3 protein. The table records fewer than 800,000 distinct CDR3 sequences, more than 40% of them present only once. The sequenced material came from blood. Source of these receptors: a woman aged 60-75 years in good health. Both conserved end residues are part of each CDR3. A D gene is named only where the DNA matches it firmly. The size of a clone is reported for some rows only, either as once, few or many, or as a class for expanded clones.

length	size	D	V	J	CDR3	DNA
15	many	.	TRBV12-3/TRBV12-4	TRBJ2-6	CASEARGSGANVLTF	TGTGCCAGCGAGGCCCGGGGCTCTGGGGCCAACGTCCTGACTTTC
15	few	TRBD2	TRBV12-3/TRBV12-4	TRBJ2-1	CASSLGAGGLNEQFF	TGTGCCAGCAGTTTGGGAGCGGGAGGTCTCAATGAGCAGTTCTTC
16	.	TRBD1	TRBV7-2	TRBJ2-7	CASSATPDRALYEQYF	TGTGCCAGCAGCGCCACCCCCGACAGGGCCCTCTACGAGCAGTACTTC
15	.	TRBD2	TRBV28	TRBJ2-7	CASRLAGVAYNEQYF	TGTGCCAGCAGACTAGCGGGAGTGGCCTACAATGAGCAGTACTTC
14	.	TRBD1	TRBV20-1	TRBJ1-2	CSARDLDRVYGYTF	TGCAGTGCTAGAGATCTAGACAGGGTCTATGGCTACACCTTC
16	few	TRBD2	TRBV3-1	TRBJ2-5	CASSLRGRRESETQYF	TGTGCCAGCAGCTTAAGAGGGCGGCGGGAGTCAGAGACCCAGTACTTC
18	many	.	TRBV7-2	TRBJ2-5	CASSLGGSGSTSGETQYF	TGTGCCAGCAGCTTAGGGGGATCCGGATCAACTTCGGGAGAGACCCAGTACTTC
16	once	TRBD2	TRBV7-2	TRBJ2-5	CASSRTSGGLSYERYF	TGTGCCAGCAGCCGCACTAGCGGGGGCTTATCCTACGAGCGGTACTTC
15	.	.	TRBV9	TRBJ2-1	CASSVAPLRESEQFF	TGTGCCAGCAGCGTAGCTCCCCTCAGGGAGTCTGAGCAGTTCTTC
14	many	TRBD1	TRBV7-2	TRBJ1-2	CASSNLDRNYGYTF	TGTGCCAGCAGTAACCTGGACAGGAACTATGGCTACACCTTC
14	.	.	TRBV29-1	TRBJ1-1	CSVGGPGSGSEAFF	TGCAGCGTTGGCGGGCCAGGGTCCGGGTCTGAAGCTTTCTTT
13	.	.	TRBV27	TRBJ2-7	CASSFGLFTEQYF	TGTGCCAGCAGTTTCGGGCTATTCACCGAGCAGTACTTC
17	few	.	TRBV21-1	TRBJ2-7	CASSSARLAGTTYEQYF	TGTGCCAGCAGTTCCGCGCGACTAGCGGGAACCACCTACGAGCAGTACTTC
13	.	.	TRBV12-3/TRBV12-4	TRBJ1-1	CASRATGINEAFF	TGTGCCAGCAGAGCTACAGGGATTAATGAAGCTTTCTTT